The rows below give T cell receptor beta chains drawn from one sample of a study of neurological immune-mediated disorders. TCRdb passed the 5' RACE reads through MiXCR, listing each CDR3 protein once. The sample records roughly 70,000 distinct CDR3 sequences, 4.8% being singletons. The material sequenced was PBMCs. These receptors all come from an older woman with multiple sclerosis. Both conserved end residues are part of each CDR3. The order of the fields is V gene, J gene, CDR3 length, D gene, clone size, CDR3 DNA, CDR3 protein. D genes are given only for firm matches. Some rows mark clone size as missing; the rest say once, few, many or name a class of expanded clone.

>TRBV4-3|TRBJ1-1|13|-|few
TGCGCCAGCAGCCAAGATAGGAACACTGAAGCTTTCTTT
CASSQDRNTEAFF
>TRBV20-1|TRBJ2-1|12|-|-
TGCAGTGCTAGGACAGCCCCGGGTGAGCAGTTCTTC
CSARTAPGEQFF
>TRBV5-5|TRBJ1-1|15|-|many
TGTGCCAGCAGCAAGGACTCTTTGACGTACACTGAAGCTTTCTTT
CASSKDSLTYTEAFF
>TRBV27|TRBJ2-1|16|-|many
TGTGCCAGCACTGGGAGGATAGCGGCCCTTGGGCATGAGCAGTTCTTC
CASTGRIAALGHEQFF
>TRBV2|TRBJ2-3|17|TRBD2|many
TGTGCCAGCAGTGGGGGAGAGCTAGCGGGAGGGCCGGATACGCAGTATTTT
CASSGGELAGGPDTQYF
>TRBV27|TRBJ2-3|14|TRBD2|many
TGTGCCAGCAGTTGGGGACTAGAAGTTGGCGCGCAGTATTTT
CASSWGLEVGAQYF
>TRBV20-1|TRBJ2-2|17|-|few
TGCAGTGCAGCCGGCCCTCAGGGGTACCCGAACACCGGGGAGCTGTTTTTT
CSAAGPQGYPNTGELFF
>TRBV6-5|TRBJ1-5|16|-|many
TGTGCCAGCAGGGCCCTACTGGGGGCGGCTAATCAGCCCCAGCATTTT
CASRALLGAANQPQHF
>TRBV6-5|TRBJ2-5|15|TRBD2|many
TGTGCCACTCTGCGGGCTAGCGGGAGATCTAGGGCCCAGTACTTC
CATLRASGRSRAQYF
>TRBV10-1|TRBJ2-1|11|-|-
TGCGACAGCAGTAGGGGGAACGAGCAGTTCTTC
CDSSRGNEQFF
>TRBV5-1|TRBJ2-5|14|TRBD2|many
TGCGCCAGCAGGCCCGGCGGGGGCCAAGAGACCCAGTACTTC
CASRPGGGQETQYF
>TRBV6-2/TRBV6-3|TRBJ2-6|17|-|many
TGTGCCAGCAGTTCCCAGGGAAAAGTGTCTGGGGCCAACGTCCTGACTTTC
CASSSQGKVSGANVLTF
>TRBV5-1|TRBJ2-3|15|-|many
TGCGCCAGCAGCAGGGAATACCCCGGGGCAGATACGCAGTATTTT
CASSREYPGADTQYF
>TRBV5-1|TRBJ2-1|16|TRBD2|many
TGCGCCAGCACCAGCGGGAGGGCCAAAGGCTTTGATGAGCAGTTCTTC
CASTSGRAKGFDEQFF
>TRBV11-3|TRBJ2-5|13|-|-
TGTGCCAGCAGCTTACGGGGCCGGGGGACCCAGTACTTC
CASSLRGRGTQYF
>TRBV27|TRBJ2-2|16|-|many
TGTGCCAGCCGAGGGATGGGACTCCTGAACACCGGGGAGCTGTTTTTT
CASRGMGLLNTGELFF
>TRBV3-1|TRBJ1-1|14|-|many
TGTGCCAGCAGCTACGGGAGCTTGAACACTGAAGCTTTCTTT
CASSYGSLNTEAFF
>TRBV6-5|TRBJ1-5|15|-|many
TGTGCCAGCAGTTCACAGGGTACGGGCAATCAGCCCCAGCATTTT
CASSSQGTGNQPQHF
>TRBV7-2|TRBJ2-2|16|-|many
TGTGCCAGCAGCACCCGGGCCCCGATAAGGTCCGGGGAGCTGTTTTTT
CASSTRAPIRSGELFF
>TRBV20-1|TRBJ1-2|13|TRBD1|many
TGCAGTGCTAGAGATGGTGACAGGGCTTCTCTAAACTTC
CSARDGDRASLNF
>TRBV5-1|TRBJ2-1|14|TRBD2|-
TGCGCCAGCAGTCTTGGGACTAGCGGTGATGAGCAGTTCTTC
CASSLGTSGDEQFF
>TRBV5-1|TRBJ1-5|15|-|many
TGCGCCAGCAGCTTGGACCCTTCGGGCAATCAGCCCCAGCATTTT
CASSLDPSGNQPQHF
>TRBV9|TRBJ2-7|16|-|many
TGTGCCAGCAGCGCAAGAGACGGGGACCTCCGCTACGAGCAGTACTTC
CASSARDGDLRYEQYF
>TRBV10-1|TRBJ2-1|13|-|once
TGCGCCAGCAGTGAGTCAGGTTACAATGAGCAGTTCTTC
CASSESGYNEQFF
>TRBV12-3/TRBV12-4|TRBJ2-2|16|TRBD2|many
TGTGCCAGCAGTTTCCGGGGGGGAGCGAACACCGGGGAGCTGTTTTTT
CASSFRGGANTGELFF
>TRBV20-1|TRBJ1-1|12|-|many
TGCAGTGCCTACGGTCGGAACACTGAAGCTTTCTTT
CSAYGRNTEAFF
>TRBV6-5|TRBJ2-3|14|-|many
TGTGCCAGCAAAGGGGAATATAGCACAGATACGCAGTATTTT
CASKGEYSTDTQYF
>TRBV4-3|TRBJ2-1|18|-|-
TGCGCCAGCAGCCAAGCGAGGAGTTCGGGGAGCTCCTACAATGAGCAGTTCTTC
CASSQARSSGSSYNEQFF
>TRBV7-9|TRBJ2-5|15|-|-
TGTGCCAGCAGCTTAGTCCACCTGATGGGAGAGACCCAGTACTTC
CASSLVHLMGETQYF
>TRBV15|TRBJ2-1|20|TRBD2|many
TGTGCCACCAGCAAAGGGGGGTTAGCGGGACCCCTTAACTCCTACAATGAGCAGTTCTTC
CATSKGGLAGPLNSYNEQFF
>TRBV24-1|TRBJ1-1|14|-|many
TGTGCCACCAGTATAGGACTGAGGAACACTGAAGCTTTCTTT
CATSIGLRNTEAFF
>TRBV12-3/TRBV12-4|TRBJ2-1|15|-|many
TGTGCCAGCAGTTTAGGAGGCCAGGGCGTCGATGAGCAGTTCTTC
CASSLGGQGVDEQFF
>TRBV9|TRBJ2-2|19|TRBD1|many
TGTGCCAGCAGCCCTACGACAGGGGTTGCCCGAGTAAACACCGGGGAGCTGTTTTTT
CASSPTTGVARVNTGELFF
>TRBV5-1|TRBJ1-6|16|TRBD1|medium-sized
TGCGCCAGCATGAAGGACAGGTGGACCTATAATTCACCCCTCCACTTT
CASMKDRWTYNSPLHF
>TRBV12-3/TRBV12-4|TRBJ2-7|12|-|-
TGTGCCAGACCCGACAGGCCCGGGGAGCAGTACTTC
CARPDRPGEQYF
>TRBV3-1|TRBJ1-1|16|-|many
TGTGCCAGCAGCCCGGACAGACCCCGCGGGAACACTGAAGCTTTCTTT
CASSPDRPRGNTEAFF
>TRBV5-1|TRBJ2-7|14|-|many
TGCGCCAGCAGCTCCACAGGGCTAGGTTACGAGCAGTACTTC
CASSSTGLGYEQYF
>TRBV12-3/TRBV12-4|TRBJ2-6|14|-|many
TGTGCCAGCAGTTATACTACCTCGGCCAACGTCCTGACTTTC
CASSYTTSANVLTF
>TRBV4-3|TRBJ1-1|14|-|many
TGCGCCAGCAGCCGCCGGGCAGGGTATACTGAAGCTTTCTTT
CASSRRAGYTEAFF
>TRBV20-1|TRBJ1-1|13|-|many
TGCAGTGCTAGGGACAGTTTAACCACTGAAGCTTTCTTT
CSARDSLTTEAFF